Below are 27 T cell receptor beta chains sequenced from a single sample in a study of technical replicates of blood from several donors. The repertoire was sequenced with immunoSEQ multiplex PCR; TCRdb's copy has only in-frame clones and lacks some. The sample records around 80,000 clones, around 91% being singletons. What was sequenced was T cells isolated from PBMCs. These receptors were obtained from a human donor in good health.

V usage is TRBV9 and J usage is TRBJ2-1, with a tentative D call TRBD2 (6 bases). Germline values: CDR1 SGDLS, CDR2 YYNGEE. Trimming removed 0 bases at V and 4 bases at J, with 17 bases between. The CDR3 runs to 17 residues. This CDR3 is CASSVGLRREFYNEQFF. CDR3 DNA sequence: TGTGCCAGCAGCGTAGGTCTGAGGAGGGAGTTTTACAATGAGCAGTTCTTC.

This clone appeared once. The chain joins TRBV28 to TRBJ2-1, with 7 bases aligning to TRBD2. The CDR3 consists of 14 residues. In germline, CDR1 is MDHEN, CDR2 SYDVKM. J gave up 2 bases and V 6 bases, and 4 bases lay outside the gene matches. The DNA of the CDR3 is TGTGCCAGCAGCTGGGGGGGGGCCTACAATGAGCAGTTCTTC. It is translated as CASSWGGAYNEQFF.

The chain employs TRBV28 and TRBJ1-3; the D is unclear. The CDR3 sequence is 13 residues long. V lost 5 bases, J lost 4 bases, and 9 bases lay in between. The germline V gene has CDR1 MDHEN and CDR2 SYDVKM. CDR3 nucleotide sequence: TGTGCCAGCAGTGAGGGTCGCGGAAACACCATATATTTT. Translation gives CASSEGRGNTIYF. Full variable domain (rest looked up from reference TRBV28 and TRBJ1-3): DVKVTQSSRYLVKRTGEKVFLECVQDMDHENMFWYRQDPGLGLRLIYFSYDVKMKEKGDIPEGYSVSREKKERFSLILESASTNQTSMYLCASSEGRGNTIYFGEGSWLTVV.

V and J are TRBV4-2 and TRBJ2-7; D ambiguous. Germline loops: CDR1 LGHNA, CDR2 YNFKEQ. The V end lost 3 bases, the J end lost 3 bases, and 3 bases lay between the germline ends. The CDR3 contains 11 residues. The CDR3 region has the DNA TGTGCCAGCAGCCATAGCTACGAGCAGTACTTC. The encoded protein is CASSHSYEQYF.

The chain is built from TRBV30 and TRBJ1-4, with a possible D match to TRBD1 (5 bases). CDR3 length: 12 residues. V lost 0 bases to trimming and J lost 8 bases, with 7 bases between them. Germline assignment: CDR1 GTSNPN and CDR2 SVGIG (reference sequence). The CDR3 sequence is CAWSVQAEKLFF. In DNA, the CDR3 is TGTGCCTGGAGTGTACAGGCAGAAAAACTGTTTTTT.

In its sample, this clone was seen once. The chain links TRBV5-1 to TRBJ2-7, with D possibly TRBD1 on 6 matching bases. CDR1 and CDR2 from the germline V gene are SGHRS and YFSETQ. V was clipped by 2 bases and J by 2 bases, with 14 bases between them. This CDR3 contains 15 residues. In nucleotides, the CDR3 is TGCGCCAGCAGCTTACAACTGGACAGTGCCTACGAGCAGTACTTC. Translating gives CASSLQLDSAYEQYF.

The V gene is TRBV4-3, the J gene TRBJ2-1; the match to TRBD2 covers 12 bases. The CDR3 spans 17 residues. Losses at the gene ends were 1 base for V and 8 bases for J; bases not matched to a gene: 9. Germline CDR1 and CDR2: LGHNA and YSLEER. CDR3 coding DNA: TGCGCCAGCAGCCAAGGGATTGGGACTAGCGGGTTCGATGAGCAGTTCTTC. Protein sequence: CASSQGIGTSGFDEQFF.

The chain joins TRBV9 to TRBJ2-7; D gene unclear. Trimming cost V 0 bases and J 4 bases, with 8 bases left between them. Germline V gene lookup returns CDR1 SGDLS and CDR2 YYNGEE. This CDR3 comprises 13 residues. DNA of the CDR3: TGTGCCAGCAGCGTAGACGCGCCTTACGAGCAGTACTTC. Amino acid sequence: CASSVDAPYEQYF. The full variable domain, completed using reference TRBV9 and TRBJ2-7, is DSGVTQTPKHLITATGQRVTLRCSPRSGDLSVYWYQQSLDQGLQFLIQYYNGEERAKGNILERFSAQQFPDLHSELNLSSLELGDSALYFCASSVDAPYEQYFGPGTRLTVT.

The rearrangement joins TRBV10-3 to TRBJ2-1; D might be TRBD2 (5 bases). Germline V gene data show CDR1 as ENHRY and CDR2 as SYGVKD. V gave up 8 bases and J gave up 4 bases, with 6 bases separating them. CDR3 length: 11 amino acids. CDR3 in DNA: TGTGCCATCGGAGGATACAATGAGCAGTTCTTC. It codes for CAIGGYNEQFF.

V and J are TRBV11-3 and TRBJ2-7; 8 positions match TRBD1. This CDR3 is built from 15 residues. Germline CDR1 SGHNT, CDR2 YENEEA. Trimming removed 5 bases from V and 3 bases from J; junction bases left unmatched: 9. The CDR3 here is CASSQRTGRLYEQYF. CDR3 bases: TGTGCCAGCAGCCAACGGACAGGGAGACTCTACGAGCAGTACTTC.

CDR3 amino acids: CASSFIRQSGYEQYF. In nucleotides, the CDR3 is TGTGCCAGCAGCTTTATACGACAGTCTGGCTACGAGCAGTACTTC. This chain connects TRBV28 to TRBJ2-7; tentative D call: TRBD1 (5 bases). The CDR3 is 15 amino acids. Germline lookup yields CDR1 MDHEN and CDR2 SYDVKM. With 6 bases removed from V and 3 bases from J, the gap between germline ends came to 18 bases.

This clone has only a few counts. The chain joins TRBV4-2 to TRBJ2-2; D is perhaps TRBD2 (5 bases). This CDR3 is built from 16 residues. Germline CDR1 is LGHNA and CDR2 is YNFKEQ. Trimming stripped 1 base from V and 4 bases from J, with 13 bases between. The CDR3 here is CASSQAPEAGTGELFF. The CDR3, as DNA: TGTGCCAGCAGCCAAGCCCCCGAGGCGGGCACCGGGGAGCTGTTTTTT.

The chain has TRBV6-5 and TRBJ1-3; D is unclear. V was shortened by 10 bases and J by 2 bases, with 15 bases between the two germline ends. The CDR3 is 14 amino acids. In germline, CDR1 is MNHEY, CDR2 SVGAGI. CDR3 residues: CAISPRHPGNTIYF. In DNA, the CDR3 is TGTGCCATTTCCCCACGACACCCTGGAAACACCATATATTTT.

The chain combines TRBV7-9 with TRBJ2-1; 7 bases align to TRBD2. Germline-derived CDR1 and CDR2 are SEHNR and FQNEAQ (reference sequence). The CDR3 is 19 amino acids. The V segment lost 4 bases and the J segment 5 bases; nucleotides outside the gene matches: 20. CDR3 in amino acids: CASSSPQRGGPPIHNEQFF. The CDR3 DNA reads TGTGCCAGCAGCTCGCCCCAGAGGGGAGGGCCCCCCATCCACAATGAGCAGTTCTTC.

The rearrangement uses TRBV7-9 and TRBJ2-7, with a tentative D call TRBD1 (5 bases). The V and J ends lost 3 bases and 7 bases respectively, with 10 bases between them. Germline V gives CDR1 SEHNR, CDR2 FQNEAQ (reference sequence). This CDR3 is built from 12 residues. CDR3 protein: CASSLQGKEQYF. CDR3 DNA sequence: TGTGCCAGCAGCTTGCAGGGTAAGGAGCAGTACTTC.

The genes are TRBV6-1 and TRBJ1-4; D possibly corresponds to TRBD1 (5 bases). V was pared by 3 bases and J by 4 bases, with 9 bases between. Germline CDR1 is MNHNS and CDR2 is SASEGT. The CDR3 runs to 14 residues. The CDR3 DNA reads TGTGCCAGCAGTGAGACAGTAGGTAATGAAAAACTGTTTTTT. This gives the protein CASSETVGNEKLFF.

J is TRBJ1-5 and V is TRBV19; 7 bases match TRBD1. Germline V gene sequence: CDR1 LNHDA, CDR2 SQIVND (reference sequence). This CDR3 has 15 residues. V was clipped by 2 bases and J by 5 bases; unmatched bases: 6. Here the CDR3 reads CASSINKGADQPQHF. The DNA of the CDR3 is TGTGCCAGTAGTATAAATAAGGGGGCCGATCAGCCCCAGCATTTT.

The chain couples TRBV7-8 to TRBJ2-5, with D possibly being TRBD2 (5 bases). V dropped 4 bases and J dropped 5 bases, with 14 bases sitting between them. From germline, CDR1 is SGHVS and CDR2 FQNEAQ. CDR3 length: 14 residues. The CDR3 sequence is CASSSRRGFETQYF. The CDR3 coding sequence is TGTGCCAGCAGCTCCCGACGGGGTTTTGAGACCCAGTACTTC.

The chain combines TRBV29-1 with TRBJ2-1; the match to TRBD2 covers 8 bases. The CDR3 length is 14 residues. Germline CDR1 reads SQVTM; CDR2 reads ANQGSEA. Trimming removed 4 bases from V and 0 bases from J; junction bases left unmatched: 2. The CDR3 DNA is TGCAGCGTTGGTGCGGGAGGCTCCTACAATGAGCAGTTCTTC. Translation: CSVGAGGSYNEQFF.

This chain connects TRBV4-1 to TRBJ2-1; possibly TRBD2 for D (5 bases). V was trimmed by 3 bases and J by 11 bases, leaving 14 bases between them. In germline, CDR1 is MGHRA, CDR2 YSYEKL. This CDR3 has 13 residues. The CDR3 here is CASSQMDFDKQFF. The CDR3 DNA reads TGCGCCAGCAGCCAGATGGACTTTGACAAGCAGTTCTTC.

V gene TRBV5-1 combines with J gene TRBJ2-1, with TRBD2 identical over 7 bases. The trim removed 4 bases at V and 3 bases at J, leaving 7 bases unmatched. This CDR3 spans 15 amino acids. Germline CDR1 SGHRS, CDR2 YFSETQ. The CDR3 nucleotides are TGCGCCAGCAGCGGGATCCGGGAGGTCTACAATGAGCAGTTCTTC. Translating gives CASSGIREVYNEQFF.

The J gene is TRBJ2-7, the V gene TRBV20-1, with D unclear. Germline V gene lookup returns CDR1 DFQATT and CDR2 SNEGSKA (reference sequence). Trimming took off 0 bases at V and 3 bases at J, with 3 bases between the two ends. CDR3 length equals 11 residues. CDR3 nucleotides: TGCAGTGCTAGAGATCTCTACGAGCAGTACTTC. Translating gives CSARDLYEQYF.

The chain employs TRBV5-6 and TRBJ2-3; 8 bases align to TRBD1. The CDR3 totals 16 residues. After removal of 4 bases from V and 0 bases from J, the junction contained 7 bases not matched to a gene. Looked up from germline, CDR1 is SGHDT and CDR2 is YYEEEE. This CDR3 reads CASSPPGGPSTDTQYF. The CDR3 bases are TGTGCCAGCAGCCCACCAGGGGGCCCTAGCACAGATACGCAGTATTTT.

This chain links TRBV9 with TRBJ2-7; 10 bases map to TRBD2. CDR1 and CDR2 from the germline V gene are SGDLS and YYNGEE. The CDR3 is 15 amino acids. The trim removed 3 bases at V and 6 bases at J, leaving 9 bases unmatched. For the CDR3, the DNA is TGTGCCAGCAGCGAACCTAGCGGGAGCTTGAGCGAGCAGTACTTC. This sequence encodes CASSEPSGSLSEQYF.

V usage is TRBV6-5 and J usage is TRBJ2-7; 7 positions agree with TRBD1. The germline V gene has CDR1 MNHEY and CDR2 SVGAGI. Trimming removed 3 bases from V and 5 bases from J; junction bases left unmatched: 10. The CDR3 covers 15 residues. The CDR3 reads CASSYRDSVENEQYF. Here the CDR3 DNA reads TGTGCCAGCAGTTATCGGGACAGTGTAGAAAACGAGCAGTACTTC.

This clone turned up a few times. V gene TRBV30 combines with J gene TRBJ1-5; 8 bases fit TRBD1. Germline V lookup: CDR1 GTSNPN, CDR2 SVGIG (reference sequence). The CDR3 runs to 15 residues. The ends lost 0 bases at V and 3 bases at J; junction bases unmatched: 4. CDR3 bases: TGTGCCTGGAGTGTTATGACAGGGGCCAATCAGCCCCAGCATTTT. It codes for CAWSVMTGANQPQHF.

The rearrangement uses TRBV19 and TRBJ1-1, with TRBD1 as a possible D gene (5 bases). The CDR3 has 15 residues. V shed 4 bases and J shed 4 bases, with 16 bases lying between them. Germline V gene sequence: CDR1 LNHDA, CDR2 SQIVND (reference sequence). The CDR3 DNA reads as TGTGCCAGTAGTAAGGACACAGTGGTAGGCACTGAAGCTTTCTTT. Translation: CASSKDTVVGTEAFF.